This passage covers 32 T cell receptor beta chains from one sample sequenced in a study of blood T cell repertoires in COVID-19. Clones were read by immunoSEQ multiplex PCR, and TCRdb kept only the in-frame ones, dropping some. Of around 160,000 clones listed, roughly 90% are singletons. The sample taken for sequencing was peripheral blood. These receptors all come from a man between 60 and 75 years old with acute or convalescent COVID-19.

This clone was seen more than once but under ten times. CDR3 nucleotides: TGTGCCAGCAGTGACCCCGGGACAGAGATGGGCACTCAGCCCCAGCATTTT. Translation gives CASSDPGTEMGTQPQHF. The V and J genes are TRBV2 and TRBJ1-5, with 7 bases that match TRBD1. This CDR3 is built from 17 residues. With V trimmed by 3 bases and J by 6 bases, 14 bases remained unmatched. From germline, CDR1 is SNHLY and CDR2 FYNNEI. The full variable domain, its missing parts supplied by reference TRBV2 and TRBJ1-5, is EPEVTQTPSHQVTQMGQEVILRCVPISNHLYFYWYRQILGQKVEFLVSFYNNEISEKSEIFDDQFSVERPDGSNFTLKIRSTKLEDSAMYFCASSDPGTEMGTQPQHFGDGTRLSIL.

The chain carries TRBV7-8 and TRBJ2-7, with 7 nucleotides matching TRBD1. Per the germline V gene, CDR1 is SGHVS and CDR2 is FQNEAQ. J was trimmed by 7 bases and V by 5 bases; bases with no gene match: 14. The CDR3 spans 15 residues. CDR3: CASSSGQVRYLEQYF. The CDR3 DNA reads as TGTGCCAGCAGCAGCGGACAGGTGCGCTACCTGGAGCAGTACTTC.

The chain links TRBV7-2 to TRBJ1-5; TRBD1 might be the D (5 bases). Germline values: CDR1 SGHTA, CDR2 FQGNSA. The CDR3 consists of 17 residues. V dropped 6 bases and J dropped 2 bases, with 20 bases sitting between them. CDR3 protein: CASSSGGGRGGNQPQHF. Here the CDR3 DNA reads TGTGCCAGCAGTTCAGGCGGGGGACGGGGCGGCAATCAGCCCCAGCATTTT.

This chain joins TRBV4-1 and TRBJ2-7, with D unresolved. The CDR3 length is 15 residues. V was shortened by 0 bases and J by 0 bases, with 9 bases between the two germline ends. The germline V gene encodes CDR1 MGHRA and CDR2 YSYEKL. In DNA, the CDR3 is TGCGCCAGCAGCCAAGATCACAGCTACTCCTACGAGCAGTACTTC. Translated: CASSQDHSYSYEQYF.

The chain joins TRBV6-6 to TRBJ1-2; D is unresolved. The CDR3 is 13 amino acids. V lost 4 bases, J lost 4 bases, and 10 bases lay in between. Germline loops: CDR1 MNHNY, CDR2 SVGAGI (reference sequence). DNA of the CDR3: TGTGCCAGCAGTTCCGACTGGCGCTATGGCTACACCTTC. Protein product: CASSSDWRYGYTF.

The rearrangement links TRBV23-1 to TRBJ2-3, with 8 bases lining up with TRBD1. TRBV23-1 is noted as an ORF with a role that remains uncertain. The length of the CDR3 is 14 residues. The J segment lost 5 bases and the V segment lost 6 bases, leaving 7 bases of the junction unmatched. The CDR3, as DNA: TGCGCCAGCAGAGGGACAGGAAGTGGAGATACGCAGTATTTT. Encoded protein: CASRGTGSGDTQYF.

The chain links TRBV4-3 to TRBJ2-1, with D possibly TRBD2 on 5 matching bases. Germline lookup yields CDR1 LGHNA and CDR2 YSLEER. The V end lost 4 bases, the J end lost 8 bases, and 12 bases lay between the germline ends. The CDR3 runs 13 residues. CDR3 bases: TGCGCCAGCAGCCTAAAAGTAGCGCATGAGCAGTTCTTC. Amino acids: CASSLKVAHEQFF.

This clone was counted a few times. Here the CDR3 DNA reads TGTGCCATCTCCGAAAAAACTTCGACAGGCGGACAGCCCCAGCATTTT. Its protein is CAISEKTSTGGQPQHF. This rearrangement joins TRBV10-3 to TRBJ1-5; tentatively, D is TRBD1 (6 bases). CDR3 length equals 16 residues. Germline V lookup: CDR1 ENHRY, CDR2 SYGVKD. Trimming stripped 8 bases from V and 7 bases from J, with 24 bases between.

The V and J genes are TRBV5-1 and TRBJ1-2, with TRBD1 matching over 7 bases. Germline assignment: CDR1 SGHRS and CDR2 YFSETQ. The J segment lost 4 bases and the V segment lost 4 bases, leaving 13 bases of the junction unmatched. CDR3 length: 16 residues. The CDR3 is CASSRAAGGTSYGYTF. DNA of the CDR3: TGCGCCAGCAGCCGAGCCGCAGGGGGGACCTCCTATGGCTACACCTTC.

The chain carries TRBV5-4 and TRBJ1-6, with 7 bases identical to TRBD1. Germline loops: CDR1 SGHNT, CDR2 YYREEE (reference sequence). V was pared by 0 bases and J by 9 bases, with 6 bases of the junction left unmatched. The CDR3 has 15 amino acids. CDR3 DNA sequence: TGTGCCAGCAGCTTGGGGGACAGAGAAGTTTCACCCCTCCACTTT. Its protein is CASSLGDREVSPLHF.

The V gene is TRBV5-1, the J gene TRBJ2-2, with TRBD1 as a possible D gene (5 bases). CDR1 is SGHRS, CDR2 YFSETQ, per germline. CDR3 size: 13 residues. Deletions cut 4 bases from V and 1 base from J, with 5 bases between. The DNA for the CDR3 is TGCGCCAGCAGCGGACAGAACACCGGGGAGCTGTTTTTT. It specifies CASSGQNTGELFF.

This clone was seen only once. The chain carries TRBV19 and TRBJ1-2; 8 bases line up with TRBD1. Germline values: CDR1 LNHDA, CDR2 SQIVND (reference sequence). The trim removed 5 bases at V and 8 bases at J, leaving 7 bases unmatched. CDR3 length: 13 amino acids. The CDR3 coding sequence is TGTGCCAGTAGTCCCCAGGGGGCGGGGGGCTACACCTTC. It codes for CASSPQGAGGYTF.

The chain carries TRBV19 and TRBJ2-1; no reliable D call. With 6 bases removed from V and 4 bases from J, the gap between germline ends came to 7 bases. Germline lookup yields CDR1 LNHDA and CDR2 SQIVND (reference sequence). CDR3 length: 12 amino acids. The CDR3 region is CASSAQYNEQFF. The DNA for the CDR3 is TGTGCCAGTAGCGCCCAGTACAATGAGCAGTTCTTC.

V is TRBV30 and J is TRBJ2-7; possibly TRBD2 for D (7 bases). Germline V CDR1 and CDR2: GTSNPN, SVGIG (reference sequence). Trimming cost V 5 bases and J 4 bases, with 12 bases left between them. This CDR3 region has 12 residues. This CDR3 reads CAWGGARYEQYF. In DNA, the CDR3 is TGTGCCTGGGGGGGGGCAAGATACGAGCAGTACTTC.

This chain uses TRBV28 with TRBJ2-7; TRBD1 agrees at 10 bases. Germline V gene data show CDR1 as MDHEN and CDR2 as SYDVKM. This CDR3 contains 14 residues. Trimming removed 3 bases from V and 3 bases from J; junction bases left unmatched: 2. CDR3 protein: CASSLRTGGYEQYF. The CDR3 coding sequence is TGTGCCAGCAGTTTGAGGACAGGGGGCTACGAGCAGTACTTC.

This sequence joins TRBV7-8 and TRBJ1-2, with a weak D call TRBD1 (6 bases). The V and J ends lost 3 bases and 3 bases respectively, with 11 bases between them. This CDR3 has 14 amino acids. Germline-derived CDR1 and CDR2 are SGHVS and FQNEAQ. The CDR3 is CASSLNRDHYGYTF. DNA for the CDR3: TGTGCCAGCAGCTTGAACAGGGATCACTATGGCTACACCTTC.

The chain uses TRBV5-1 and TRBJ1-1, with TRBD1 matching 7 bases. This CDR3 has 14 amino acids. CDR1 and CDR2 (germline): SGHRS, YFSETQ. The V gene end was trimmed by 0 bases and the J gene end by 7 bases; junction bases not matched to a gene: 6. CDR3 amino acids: CASSLVQGPGEAFF. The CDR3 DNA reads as TGCGCCAGCAGCTTGGTACAGGGGCCGGGTGAAGCTTTCTTT.

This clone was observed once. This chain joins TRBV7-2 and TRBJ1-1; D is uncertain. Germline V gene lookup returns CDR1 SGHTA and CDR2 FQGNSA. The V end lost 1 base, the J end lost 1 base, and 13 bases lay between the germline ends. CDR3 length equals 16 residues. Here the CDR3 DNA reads TGTGCCAGCAGCTTAGTGGGCGGGCAAAAGAACACTGAAGCTTTCTTT. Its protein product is CASSLVGGQKNTEAFF.

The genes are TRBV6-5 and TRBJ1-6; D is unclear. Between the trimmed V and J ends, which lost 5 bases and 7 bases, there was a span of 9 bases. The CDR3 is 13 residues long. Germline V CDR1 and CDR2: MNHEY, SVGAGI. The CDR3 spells CASSITENSPLHF. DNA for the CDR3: TGTGCCAGCAGTATAACAGAGAATTCACCCCTCCACTTT.

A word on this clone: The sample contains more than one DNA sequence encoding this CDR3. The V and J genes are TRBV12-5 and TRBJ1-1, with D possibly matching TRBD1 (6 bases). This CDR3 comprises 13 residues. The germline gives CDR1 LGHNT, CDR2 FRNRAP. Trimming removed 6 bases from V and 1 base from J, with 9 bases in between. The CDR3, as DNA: TGTGCTAGTGGCCTGACAGGGAACACTGAAGCTTTCTTT. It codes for CASGLTGNTEAFF.

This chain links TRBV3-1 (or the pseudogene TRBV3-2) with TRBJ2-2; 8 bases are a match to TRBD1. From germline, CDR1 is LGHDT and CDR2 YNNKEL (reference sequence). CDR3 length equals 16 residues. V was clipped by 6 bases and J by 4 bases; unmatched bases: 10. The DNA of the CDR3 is TGTGCCAGCAGGGCTCAACAGGGGGTGGTCACCGGGGAGCTGTTTTTT. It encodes CASRAQQGVVTGELFF.

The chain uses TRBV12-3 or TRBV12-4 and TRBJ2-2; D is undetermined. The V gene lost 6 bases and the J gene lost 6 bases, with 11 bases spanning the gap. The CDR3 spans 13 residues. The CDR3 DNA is TGTGCCAGCAGCCCTATTTCGTCCGGGGAGCTGTTTTTT. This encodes CASSPISSGELFF.

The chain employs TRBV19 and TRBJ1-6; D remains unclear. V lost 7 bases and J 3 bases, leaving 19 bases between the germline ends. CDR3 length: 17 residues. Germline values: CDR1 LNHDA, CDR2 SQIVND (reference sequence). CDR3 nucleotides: TGTGCCAGTAACCCCAGGTCGGGAAGCGGCTATAATTCACCCCTCCACTTT. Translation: CASNPRSGSGYNSPLHF.

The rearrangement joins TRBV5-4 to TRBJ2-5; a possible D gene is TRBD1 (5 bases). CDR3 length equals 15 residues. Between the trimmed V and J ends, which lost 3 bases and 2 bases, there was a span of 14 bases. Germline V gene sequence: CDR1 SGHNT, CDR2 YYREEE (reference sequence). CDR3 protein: CASSSLTELQETQYF. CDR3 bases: TGTGCCAGCAGCTCCCTGACAGAGCTACAAGAGACCCAGTACTTC.

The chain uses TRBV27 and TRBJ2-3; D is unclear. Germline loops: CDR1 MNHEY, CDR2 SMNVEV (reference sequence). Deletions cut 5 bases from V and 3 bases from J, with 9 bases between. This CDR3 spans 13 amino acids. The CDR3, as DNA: TGTGCCAGCAGTCGACCGGGTACAGATACGCAGTATTTT. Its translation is CASSRPGTDTQYF.

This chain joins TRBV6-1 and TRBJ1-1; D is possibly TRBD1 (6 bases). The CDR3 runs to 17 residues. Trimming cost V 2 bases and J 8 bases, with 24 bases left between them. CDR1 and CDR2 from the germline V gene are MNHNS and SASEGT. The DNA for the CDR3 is TGTGCCAGCAGTGAAAGGCCAGGGGTGAAGGGGTCGTCAGAAGCTTTCTTT. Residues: CASSERPGVKGSSEAFF.

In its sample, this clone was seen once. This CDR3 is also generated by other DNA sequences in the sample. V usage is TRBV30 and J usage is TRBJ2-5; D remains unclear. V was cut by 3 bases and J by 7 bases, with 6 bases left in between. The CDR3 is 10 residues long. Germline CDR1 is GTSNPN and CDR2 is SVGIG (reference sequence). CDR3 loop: CAWSRGTQYF. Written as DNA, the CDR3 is TGTGCCTGGAGCCGCGGGACCCAGTACTTC. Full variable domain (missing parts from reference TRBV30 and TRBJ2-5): SQTIHQWPATLVQPVGSPLSLECTVEGTSNPNLYWYRQAAGRGLQLLFYSVGIGQISSEVPQNLSASRPQDRQFILSSKKLLLSDSGFYLCAWSRGTQYFGPGTRLLVL.

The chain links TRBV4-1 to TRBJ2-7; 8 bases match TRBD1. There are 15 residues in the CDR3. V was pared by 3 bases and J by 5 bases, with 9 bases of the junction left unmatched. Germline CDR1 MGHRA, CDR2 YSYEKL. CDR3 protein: CASSQLDRGDNEQYF. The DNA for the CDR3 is TGCGCCAGCAGCCAGTTAGACAGGGGAGATAACGAGCAGTACTTC.

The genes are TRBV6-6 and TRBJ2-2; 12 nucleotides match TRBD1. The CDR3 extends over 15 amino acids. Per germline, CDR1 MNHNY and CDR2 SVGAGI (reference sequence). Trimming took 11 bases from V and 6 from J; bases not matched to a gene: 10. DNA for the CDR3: TGTGCCGAAAGTACCGGGACAGGGGGCTCCGGGGAGCTGTTTTTT. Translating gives CAESTGTGGSGELFF.

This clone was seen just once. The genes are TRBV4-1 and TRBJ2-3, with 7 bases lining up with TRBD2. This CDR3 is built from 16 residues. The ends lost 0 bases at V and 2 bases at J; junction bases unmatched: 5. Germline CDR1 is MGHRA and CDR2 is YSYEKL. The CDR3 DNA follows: TGCGCCAGCAGCCAAGAAATAGCGGGCCTCACAGATACGCAGTATTTT. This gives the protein CASSQEIAGLTDTQYF.

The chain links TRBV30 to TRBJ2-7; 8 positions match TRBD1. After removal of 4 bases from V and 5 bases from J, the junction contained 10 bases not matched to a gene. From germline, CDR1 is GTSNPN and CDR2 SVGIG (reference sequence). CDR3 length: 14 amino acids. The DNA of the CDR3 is TGTGCCTGGAAGTTGGACAGGGAATCACACGAGCAGTACTTC. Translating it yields CAWKLDRESHEQYF.

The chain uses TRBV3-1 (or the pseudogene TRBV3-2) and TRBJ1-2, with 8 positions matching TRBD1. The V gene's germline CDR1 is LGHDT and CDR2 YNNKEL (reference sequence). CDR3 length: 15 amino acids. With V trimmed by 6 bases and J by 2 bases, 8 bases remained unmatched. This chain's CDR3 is CASSRGQAGNYGYTF. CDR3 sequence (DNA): TGTGCCAGCAGTAGGGGACAGGCGGGGAACTATGGCTACACCTTC.